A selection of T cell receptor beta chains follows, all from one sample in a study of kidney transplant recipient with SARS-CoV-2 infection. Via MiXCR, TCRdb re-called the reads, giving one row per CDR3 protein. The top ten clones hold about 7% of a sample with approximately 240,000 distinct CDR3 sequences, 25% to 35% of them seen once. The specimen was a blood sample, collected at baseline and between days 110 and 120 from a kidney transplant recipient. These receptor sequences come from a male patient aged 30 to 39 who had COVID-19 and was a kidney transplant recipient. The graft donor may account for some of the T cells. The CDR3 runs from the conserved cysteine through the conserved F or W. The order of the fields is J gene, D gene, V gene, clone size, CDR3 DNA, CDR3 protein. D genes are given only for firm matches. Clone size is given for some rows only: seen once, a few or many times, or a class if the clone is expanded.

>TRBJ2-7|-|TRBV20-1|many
TGCAGTGCTAGAACTTCGTCCCTTATCTACGAGCAGTACTTC
CSARTSSLIYEQYF
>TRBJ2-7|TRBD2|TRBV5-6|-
TGTGCCAGCAGCTCAGGACTAGCGGGATTCTACGAGCAGTACTTC
CASSSGLAGFYEQYF
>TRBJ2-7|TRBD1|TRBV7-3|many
TGTGCCAGCAGTCGGGGACAGGGGATTGACGAGCAGTACTTC
CASSRGQGIDEQYF
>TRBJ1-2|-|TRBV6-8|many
TGCGCCAGCAGTGTTATAGCAAGATCGCGAAAGACCTATGGCTACACCTTC
CASSVIARSRKTYGYTF
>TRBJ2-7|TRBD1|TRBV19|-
TGTGCCAGTACAAAACCCCCCTCCCCCCTCCCGGGACAGGGGGCAGGAGAGCAGTACTTC
CASTKPPSPLPGQGAGEQYF
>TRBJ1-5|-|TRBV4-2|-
TGTGCCGGCAGCCAGGAAGTAGTCGGGGGGATTCAGCCCCAGCATTTT
CAGSQEVVGGIQPQHF
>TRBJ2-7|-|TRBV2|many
TGTGCCAGCAGAGAACAGGGTAACTCCTACGAGCAGTACTTC
CASREQGNSYEQYF
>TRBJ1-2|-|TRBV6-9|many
TGTGCCAGCAGTAAAGACCGGCCTTACGGAAAGACCTATGGCTACACCTTC
CASSKDRPYGKTYGYTF
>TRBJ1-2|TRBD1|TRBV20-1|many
TGCAGTGCTGAGGGGGCGCTGTTTCGAAAGACCTATGGCTACACCTTC
CSAEGALFRKTYGYTF
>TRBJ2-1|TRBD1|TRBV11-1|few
TGTGCCAGCAGCTTCCCTAATCGGACAGGAGGCTCCTACAATGAGCAGTTCTTC
CASSFPNRTGGSYNEQFF
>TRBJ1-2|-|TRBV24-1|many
TGTGCCACCAGTCTCACAACTAGTACCAGAAAGACCTATGGCTACACCTTC
CATSLTTSTRKTYGYTF
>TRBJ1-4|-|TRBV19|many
TGTGCCAGTAGTATCTCCCTGGCGGTAATGGAAAAACTGTTTTTT
CASSISLAVMEKLFF
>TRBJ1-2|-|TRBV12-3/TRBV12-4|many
TGTGCCAGCAGCCCTCAGGGAATCTATGGCTACACCTTC
CASSPQGIYGYTF
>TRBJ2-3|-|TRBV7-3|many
TGTGCCAGCAGCTTAACGTACATGGCTACCACAGATACGCAGTATTTT
CASSLTYMATTDTQYF
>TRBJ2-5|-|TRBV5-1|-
TGCGCCACCTCATTAGGGCTAGCAACGCACCAAGAGACCCAGTACTTC
CATSLGLATHQETQYF
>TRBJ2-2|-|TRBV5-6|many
TGTGCCAGCAGCCCAATCACCGGGGAGCTGTTTTTT
CASSPITGELFF
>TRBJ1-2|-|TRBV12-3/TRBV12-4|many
TGTGCCAGCAGTTCAGATCGCAGCTTCCGAAAGACCTATGGCTACACCTTC
CASSSDRSFRKTYGYTF
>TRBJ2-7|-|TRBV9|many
TGTGCCAGCAGCGTAGGGTCAGCCCTCTCCTACGAGCAGTACTTC
CASSVGSALSYEQYF
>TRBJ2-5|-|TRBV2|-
TGTGCCAGCAGCGCCCGACCGGCGGGGAAGACCCAGTACTTC
CASSARPAGKTQYF
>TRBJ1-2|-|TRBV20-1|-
TGCGGTGCCGTGCGGGACATCGACCCCGGCACCTTC
CGAVRDIDPGTF
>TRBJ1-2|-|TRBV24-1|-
TGTGCTACCAGTTCGTCTGCTAGTACCGGAAAGACCTATGGCTACACCTTC
CATSSSASTGKTYGYTF
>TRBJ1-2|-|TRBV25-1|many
TGTGCCAGCAGTGAACAACAAGCTAACTATGGCTACACCTTC
CASSEQQANYGYTF
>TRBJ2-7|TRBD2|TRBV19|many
TGTGCCAGTAGCAACCTCCTAGCGGGAGTGTACGAGCAGTACTTC
CASSNLLAGVYEQYF
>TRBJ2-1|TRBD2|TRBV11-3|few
TGTGCCAGCAGCTTAGACATTTCGGCTAGCGGGGGGAATGAGCAGTTCTTC
CASSLDISASGGNEQFF
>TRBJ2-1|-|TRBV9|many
TGTGCCAGCAGCGTAGACTATGGATACAATGAGCAGTTCTTC
CASSVDYGYNEQFF
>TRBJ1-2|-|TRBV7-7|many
TGTGCCAGCAGCCCATGCCCTAAGTGCCGAAAGACCTATGGCTACACCTTC
CASSPCPKCRKTYGYTF
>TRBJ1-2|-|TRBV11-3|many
TGTGCCAGCAGCTCAGCTTGCGATCTCGGAAAGACCTATGGCTACACCTTC
CASSSACDLGKTYGYTF
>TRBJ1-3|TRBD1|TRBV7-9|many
TGTGCCAGCAGCTCCCGGGACAGGGCTTTTGAAAACACCATATATTTT
CASSSRDRAFENTIYF
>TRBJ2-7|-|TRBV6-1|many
TGTGCCAGCAGTGAAATGTGGCAGGGTGGCTACGAGCAGTACTTC
CASSEMWQGGYEQYF
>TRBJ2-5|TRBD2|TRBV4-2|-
TGTGCCAGCAGCCAAGCCCTGGCTTTAGCGGGGGGGCCGGAGACCCAGTACTTC
CASSQALALAGGPETQYF
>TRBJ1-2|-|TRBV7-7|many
TGTGCCAGCAGCAGATGCGGTAAGTGCCGAAAGACCTATGGCTACACCTTC
CASSRCGKCRKTYGYTF
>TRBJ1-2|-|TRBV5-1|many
TGCGCCAGCGGTGTGTCATCGGTTCGAAAGACCTATGGCTACACCTTC
CASGVSSVRKTYGYTF
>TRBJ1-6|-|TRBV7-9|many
TGTGCCAGCAGCTTAATGAATTCACCCCTCCACTTT
CASSLMNSPLHF